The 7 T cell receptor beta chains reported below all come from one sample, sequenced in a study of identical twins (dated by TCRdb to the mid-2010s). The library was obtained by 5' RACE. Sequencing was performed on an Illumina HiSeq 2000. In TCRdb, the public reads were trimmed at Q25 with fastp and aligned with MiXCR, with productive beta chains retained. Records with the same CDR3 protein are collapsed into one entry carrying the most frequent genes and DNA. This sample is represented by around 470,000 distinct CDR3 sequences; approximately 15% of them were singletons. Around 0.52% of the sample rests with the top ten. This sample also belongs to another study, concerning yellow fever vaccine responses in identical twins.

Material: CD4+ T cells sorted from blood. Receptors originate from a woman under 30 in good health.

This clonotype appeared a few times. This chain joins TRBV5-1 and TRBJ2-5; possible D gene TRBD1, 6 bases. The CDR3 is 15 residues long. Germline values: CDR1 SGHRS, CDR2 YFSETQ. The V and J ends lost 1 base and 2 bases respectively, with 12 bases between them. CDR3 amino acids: CASSLIGQPQETQYF. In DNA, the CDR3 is TGCGCCAGCAGCTTGATTGGACAGCCACAAGAGACCCAGTACTTC.

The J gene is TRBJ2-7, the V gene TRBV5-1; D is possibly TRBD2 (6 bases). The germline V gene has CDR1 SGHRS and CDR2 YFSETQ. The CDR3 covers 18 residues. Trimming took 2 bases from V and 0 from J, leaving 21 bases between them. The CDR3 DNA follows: TGCGCCAGCAGCTTAAGGGGCCTAGCGCATAACTACTCCTACGAGCAGTACTTC. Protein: CASSLRGLAHNYSYEQYF.

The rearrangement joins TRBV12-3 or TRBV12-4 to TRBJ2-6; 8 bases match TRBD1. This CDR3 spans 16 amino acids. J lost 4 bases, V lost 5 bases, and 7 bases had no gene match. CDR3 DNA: TGTGCCAGCAGTCCCATGACAGGGGCCGGGGCCAACGTCCTGACTTTC. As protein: CASSPMTGAGANVLTF.

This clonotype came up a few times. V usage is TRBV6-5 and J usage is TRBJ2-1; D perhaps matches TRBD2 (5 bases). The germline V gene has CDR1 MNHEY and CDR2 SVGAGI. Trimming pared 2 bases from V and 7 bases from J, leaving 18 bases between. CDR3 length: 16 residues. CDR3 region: CASSYATRSKGNEQFF. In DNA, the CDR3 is TGTGCCAGCAGTTACGCAACTAGAAGCAAAGGGAATGAGCAGTTCTTC.

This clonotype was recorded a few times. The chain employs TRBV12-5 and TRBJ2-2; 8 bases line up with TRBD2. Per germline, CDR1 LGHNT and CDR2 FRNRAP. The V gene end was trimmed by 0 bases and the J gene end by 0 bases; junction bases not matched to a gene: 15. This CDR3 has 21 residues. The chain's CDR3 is CASGLVGKLADSETNTGELFF. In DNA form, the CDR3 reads TGTGCTAGTGGTTTGGTAGGAAAACTAGCGGATTCAGAAACGAACACCGGGGAGCTGTTTTTT.

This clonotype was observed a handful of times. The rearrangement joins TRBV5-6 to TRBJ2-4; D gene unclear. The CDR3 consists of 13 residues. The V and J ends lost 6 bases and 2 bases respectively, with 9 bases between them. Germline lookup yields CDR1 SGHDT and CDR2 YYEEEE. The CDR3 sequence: CASNIRSKNIQYF. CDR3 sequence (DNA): TGTGCCAGCAACATCAGGTCCAAAAACATTCAGTACTTC.

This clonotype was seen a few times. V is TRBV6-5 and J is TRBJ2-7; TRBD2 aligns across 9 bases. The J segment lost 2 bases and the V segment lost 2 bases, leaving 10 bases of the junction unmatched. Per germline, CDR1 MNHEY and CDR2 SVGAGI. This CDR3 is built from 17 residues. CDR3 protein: CASSYQAGTSPPYEQYF. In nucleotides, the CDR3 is TGTGCCAGCAGTTACCAAGCCGGGACTAGCCCCCCCTACGAGCAGTACTTC.